This T cell receptor beta chain was observed in a study of OX40 agonist ivuxolimab in advanced cancers. TCRdb's table, derived via immunoSEQ multiplex PCR, lists solely in-frame clones and lacks some. Among 50,000 or so clones listed, 80% to 95% were seen once. The CDR3 is 16 residues long. V lost 2 bases to trimming and J lost 0 bases, with 13 bases between them. From germline, CDR1 is SEHNR and CDR2 FQNEAQ (reference sequence). Samples were taken at baseline and on day 1 of cycles 4 and 7. This TCR derives from an adult with an advanced solid tumor such as melanoma, head and neck, liver or kidney cancer. The chain combines TRBV7-9 with TRBJ1-2, with D unresolved. This specimen was CD4+ or CD8+ T cells sorted from blood, taken in a trial of the OX40 agonist ivuxolimab. Here the CDR3 DNA reads TGTGCCAGCAGCTTATCCGGAATGGGAGCTAACTATGGCTACACCTTC. It yields the protein CASSLSGMGANYGYTF.